These T cell receptor beta chains were read from a single sample in a study of T cells in Graves' hyperthyroidism and ophthalmopathy. TCRdb reprocessed the multiplex PCR reads with MiXCR, giving one entry per CDR3 protein. The sample shows a few hundred thousand distinct CDR3 sequences, 13% of them seen only once. Sequencing was done on a sample of blood. These receptors were collected from a man younger than 40 with Graves' hyperthyroidism that later progressed to Graves' ophthalmopathy. The CDR3 runs from the conserved cysteine through the conserved F or W. The D gene is left open where the match is weak. Rows give clone size only sometimes, using once, few, many, or a class for an expanded clone.

D gene	V gene	J gene	clone size	CDR3 protein	CDR3 DNA
TRBD2	TRBV30	TRBJ2-5	many	CAWSVRGGGTQYF	TGTGCCTGGAGTGTACGGGGGGGAGGGACCCAGTACTTC
-	TRBV28	TRBJ2-5	many	CASSLTEMQETQYF	TGTGCCAGCAGTTTGACAGAGATGCAAGAGACCCAGTACTTC
-	TRBV7-9	TRBJ1-6	-	CASSPTRNSPLHF	TGTGCCAGCAGCCCCACCAGGAATTCACCCCTCCACTTT
-	TRBV15	TRBJ2-7	-	CATSRGVGEPYEQYF	TGTGCCACCAGCAGAGGGGTCGGGGAACCCTACGAGCAGTACTTC
TRBD1	TRBV20-1	TRBJ2-7	many	CSARDGRDRAYEQYF	TGCAGTGCTAGAGATGGCCGGGACAGGGCCTACGAGCAGTACTTC
-	TRBV7-9	TRBJ1-1	many	CASSAHVDEAFF	TGTGCCAGCAGCGCCCATGTAGATGAAGCTTTCTTT
-	TRBV6-1	TRBJ1-4	many	CASRATPKLFF	TGTGCCAGCAGGGCGACACCCAAACTGTTTTTT
-	TRBV11-3	TRBJ2-2	-	CASSLQGITGELFF	TGTGCCAGCAGCTTGCAGGGAATCACCGGGGAGCTGTTTTTT
TRBD1	TRBV28	TRBJ2-7	-	CASSSRTGLSYEQYF	TGTGCCAGCAGTTCTCGGACAGGACTCTCCTACGAGCAGTACTTC
-	TRBV19	TRBJ1-1	many	CASSPRGRRMNTEAFF	TGTGCCAGTAGTCCCAGGGGTCGCCGAATGAACACTGAAGCTTTCTTT
TRBD1	TRBV20-1	TRBJ2-7	many	CSAIEDRLYEQYF	TGCAGTGCTATAGAGGACAGGTTGTACGAGCAGTACTTC
-	TRBV28	TRBJ1-4	-	CASALIETTNEKLFF	TGTGCCAGCGCATTGATTGAGACAACTAATGAAAAACTGTTTTTT
-	TRBV7-6	TRBJ2-3	many	CASSFAGPDTQYF	TGTGCCAGCAGCTTCGCGGGCCCAGATACGCAGTATTTT
-	TRBV5-5	TRBJ2-7	many	CASSRGHYEQYF	TGTGCCAGCAGCCGGGGACACTACGAGCAGTACTTC
-	TRBV13	TRBJ1-5	many	CASSKRGTSNQPQHF	TGTGCCAGCAGCAAAAGGGGGACCAGCAATCAGCCCCAGCATTTT
TRBD2	TRBV18	TRBJ2-1	once	CASPPGLAGANEQFF	TGTGCCAGCCCACCGGGACTAGCGGGGGCCAATGAGCAGTTCTTC
-	TRBV7-9	TRBJ1-5	-	CASSPLLGLNNQPQHF	TGTGCCAGCAGCCCTTTGTTAGGGCTGAACAATCAGCCCCAGCATTTT
-	TRBV6-1	TRBJ2-6	few	CASRPGGANVLTF	TGTGCCAGCAGACCGGGGGGGGCCAACGTCCTGACTTTC
TRBD1	TRBV12-3/TRBV12-4	TRBJ2-1	many	CASSRVGQGTNEQFF	TGTGCCAGCAGTCGAGTGGGACAGGGGACCAATGAGCAGTTCTTC
-	TRBV4-1	TRBJ1-6	few	CASSQDPYKNSPLHF	TGCGCCAGCAGCCAAGATCCTTACAAAAATTCACCCCTCCACTTT
-	TRBV12-3/TRBV12-4	TRBJ2-4	-	CASSLPGEDIQYF	TGTGCCAGCAGCCTCCCGGGGGAGGACATTCAGTACTTC
-	TRBV10-3	TRBJ1-2	-	CAIRGQNYGYTF	TGTGCCATCAGGGGGCAGAACTATGGCTACACCTTC
-	TRBV3-1	TRBJ2-1	few	CASSQDRRGVKFF	TGTGCCAGCAGCCAAGATCGACGCGGGGTGAAGTTCTTC
-	TRBV11-3	TRBJ2-7	-	CASSTHSFSEQYF	TGTGCCAGCAGCACCCACAGTTTTTCCGAGCAGTACTTC
-	TRBV10-3	TRBJ2-7	-	CAISPDSYEQYF	TGTGCCATCAGCCCAGACAGCTACGAGCAGTACTTC
-	TRBV2	TRBJ2-7	few	CASSEFRGNSYEQYF	TGTGCCAGCAGTGAATTTAGGGGGAACTCCTACGAGCAGTACTTC
-	TRBV10-3	TRBJ1-2	many	CAISEGRAGDGYTF	TGTGCCATCAGTGAGGGGAGGGCTGGAGATGGCTACACCTTC
-	TRBV28	TRBJ2-2	many	CASSLWGAGTGELFF	TGTGCCAGCAGTTTATGGGGGGCGGGGACCGGGGAGCTGTTTTTT
-	TRBV10-3	TRBJ1-2	many	CAISERQGVGGYTF	TGTGCCATCAGTGAAAGGCAGGGAGTTGGCGGCTACACCTTC
-	TRBV20-1	TRBJ1-4	many	CSATPTSGGNEKLFF	TGCAGTGCTACCCCAACCTCCGGAGGAAATGAAAAACTGTTTTTT
-	TRBV7-6	TRBJ1-4	few	CASSLVTDEKLFF	TGTGCCAGCAGCTTAGTAACAGATGAAAAACTGTTTTTT
-	TRBV6-1	TRBJ2-1	few	CATRSYEQFF	TGTGCCACCCGGAGCTATGAGCAGTTCTTC
-	TRBV28	TRBJ1-2	-	CASTLGGADNYGYTF	TGTGCCAGCACCCTAGGAGGGGCCGATAACTATGGCTACACCTTC
-	TRBV19	TRBJ1-2	-	CASSIVRGFGYTF	TGTGCCAGTAGTATAGTACGGGGATTCGGCTACACCTTC
-	TRBV28	TRBJ1-2	many	CASSSLRGRDYGYTF	TGTGCCAGCAGTTCCTTACGAGGCAGGGACTATGGCTACACCTTC
TRBD2	TRBV5-1	TRBJ2-1	-	CASSRDIAGGRNEQFF	TGCGCCAGCAGCAGGGACATAGCGGGGGGGCGTAATGAGCAGTTCTTC
TRBD1	TRBV18	TRBJ1-2	many	CASSPGQNYGYTF	TGTGCCAGCAGCCCGGGACAGAACTATGGCTACACCTTC
-	TRBV24-1	TRBJ2-3	-	CATSDPHRDRGTDTQYF	TGTGCCACCAGTGACCCTCATCGGGACCGAGGCACAGATACGCAGTATTTT
TRBD2	TRBV14	TRBJ2-3	many	CASSPWRGGSDTQYF	TGTGCCAGCAGCCCCTGGCGGGGGGGCTCAGATACGCAGTATTTT
-	TRBV5-6	TRBJ2-1	-	CASGPYYEQFF	TGTGCCAGCGGTCCATACTATGAGCAGTTCTTC
-	TRBV14	TRBJ2-2	few	CASSPLRTGELFF	TGTGCCAGCAGCCCCTTGAGGACCGGGGAGCTGTTTTTT